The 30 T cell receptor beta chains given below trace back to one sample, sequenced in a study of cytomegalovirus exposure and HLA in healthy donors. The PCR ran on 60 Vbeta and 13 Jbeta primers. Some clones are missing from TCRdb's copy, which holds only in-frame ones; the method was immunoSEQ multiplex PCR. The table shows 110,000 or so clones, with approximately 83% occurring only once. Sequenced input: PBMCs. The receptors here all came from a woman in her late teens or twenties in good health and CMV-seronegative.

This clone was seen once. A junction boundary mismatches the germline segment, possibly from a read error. The CDR3 coding sequence is TGTGCCAGCAGCCCTGGGGACAGTGTAGGCACTGAAGCTTCCTTT. This encodes CASSPGDSVGTEASF. The chain joins TRBV7-9 to TRBJ1-1; 7 bases are shared with TRBD1. The CDR3 has 15 amino acids. Germline V lookup: CDR1 SEHNR, CDR2 FQNEAQ (reference sequence).

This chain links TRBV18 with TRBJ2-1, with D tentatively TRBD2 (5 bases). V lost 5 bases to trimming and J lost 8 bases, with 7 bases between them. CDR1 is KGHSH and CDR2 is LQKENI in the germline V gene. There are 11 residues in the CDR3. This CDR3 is CASSAGDEQFF. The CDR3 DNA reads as TGTGCCAGCTCAGCCGGGGATGAGCAGTTCTTC.

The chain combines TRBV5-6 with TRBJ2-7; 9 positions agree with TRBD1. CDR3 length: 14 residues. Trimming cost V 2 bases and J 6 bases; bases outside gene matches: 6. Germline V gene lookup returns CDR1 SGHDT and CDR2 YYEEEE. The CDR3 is CASSLPGTGREQYF. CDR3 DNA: TGTGCCAGCAGCTTACCCGGGACAGGGCGCGAGCAGTACTTC.

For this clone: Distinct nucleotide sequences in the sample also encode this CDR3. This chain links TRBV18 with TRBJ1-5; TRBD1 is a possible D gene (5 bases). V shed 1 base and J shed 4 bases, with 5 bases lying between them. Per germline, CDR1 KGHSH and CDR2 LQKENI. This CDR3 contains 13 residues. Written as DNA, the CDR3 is TGTGCCAGCTCACCACAGGGGAATCAGCCCCAGCATTTT. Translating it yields CASSPQGNQPQHF.

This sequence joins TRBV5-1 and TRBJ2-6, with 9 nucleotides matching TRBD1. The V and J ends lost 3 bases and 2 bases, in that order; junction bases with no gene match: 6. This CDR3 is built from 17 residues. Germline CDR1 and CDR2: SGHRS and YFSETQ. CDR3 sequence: CASSWDRVVAGANVLTF. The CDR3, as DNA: TGCGCCAGCAGCTGGGACAGGGTAGTCGCTGGGGCCAACGTCCTGACTTTC.

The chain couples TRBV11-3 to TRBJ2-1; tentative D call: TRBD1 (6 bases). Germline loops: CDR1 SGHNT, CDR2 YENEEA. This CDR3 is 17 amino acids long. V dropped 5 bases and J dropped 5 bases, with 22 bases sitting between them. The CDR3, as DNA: TGTGCCAGCAGCCCTTACCGTTCCGGGACACAAAACAATGAGCAGTTCTTC. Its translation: CASSPYRSGTQNNEQFF.

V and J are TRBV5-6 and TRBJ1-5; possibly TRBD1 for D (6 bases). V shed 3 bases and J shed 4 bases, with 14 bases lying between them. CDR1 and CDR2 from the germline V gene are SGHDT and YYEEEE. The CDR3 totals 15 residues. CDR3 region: CASSYRGIWNQPQHF. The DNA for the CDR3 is TGTGCCAGCAGCTATAGGGGGATTTGGAATCAGCCCCAGCATTTT.

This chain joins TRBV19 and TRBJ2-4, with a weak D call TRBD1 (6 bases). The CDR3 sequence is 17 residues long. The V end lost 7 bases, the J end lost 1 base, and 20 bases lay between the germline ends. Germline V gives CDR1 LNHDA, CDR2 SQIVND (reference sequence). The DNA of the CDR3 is TGTGCCAGTAAACCCGGGAAGGGGGTAGATGCCAAAAACATTCAGTACTTC. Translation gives CASKPGKGVDAKNIQYF.

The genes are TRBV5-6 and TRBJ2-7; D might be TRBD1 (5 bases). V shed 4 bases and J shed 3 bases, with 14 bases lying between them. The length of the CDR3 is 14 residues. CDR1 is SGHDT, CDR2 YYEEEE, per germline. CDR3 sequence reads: CASSPGRRVYEQYV. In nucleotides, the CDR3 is TGTGCCAGCAGCCCTGGGCGCAGGGTCTACGAGCAGTACGTC.

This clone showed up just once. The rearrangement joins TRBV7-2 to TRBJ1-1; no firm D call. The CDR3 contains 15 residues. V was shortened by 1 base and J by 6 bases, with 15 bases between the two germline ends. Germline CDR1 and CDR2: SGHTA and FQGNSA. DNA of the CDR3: TGTGCCAGCAGCTTAGAGGGCCTCTCCGGGGCTGAAGCTTTCTTT. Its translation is CASSLEGLSGAEAFF.

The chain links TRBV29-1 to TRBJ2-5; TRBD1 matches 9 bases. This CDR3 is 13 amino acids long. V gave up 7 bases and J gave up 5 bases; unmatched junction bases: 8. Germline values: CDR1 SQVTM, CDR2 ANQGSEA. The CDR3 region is CSAKDRGDETQYF. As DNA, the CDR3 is TGCAGCGCAAAGGACAGGGGTGATGAGACCCAGTACTTC.

The CDR3 DNA reads as TGTGCCAGCAGTGGACTAGCGGACACCGGGGAGCTGTTTTTT. Protein: CASSGLADTGELFF. The rearrangement links TRBV6-1 to TRBJ2-2; 9 nucleotides align to TRBD2. Germline CDR1 reads MNHNS; CDR2 reads SASEGT. Trimming took 4 bases from V and 3 from J; bases not matched to a gene: 0. The CDR3 is 14 amino acids.

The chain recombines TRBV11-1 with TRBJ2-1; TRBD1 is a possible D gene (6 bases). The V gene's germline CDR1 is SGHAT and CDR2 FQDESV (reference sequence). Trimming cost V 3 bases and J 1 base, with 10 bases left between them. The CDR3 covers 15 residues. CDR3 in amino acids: CASSFWTASYNEQFF. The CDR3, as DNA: TGTGCCAGCAGCTTCTGGACAGCGTCCTACAATGAGCAGTTCTTC.

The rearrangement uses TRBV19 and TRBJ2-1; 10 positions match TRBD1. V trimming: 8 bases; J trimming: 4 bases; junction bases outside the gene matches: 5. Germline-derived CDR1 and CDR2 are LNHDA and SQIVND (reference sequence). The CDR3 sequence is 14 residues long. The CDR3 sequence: CASRDRGQYNEQFF. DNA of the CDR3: TGTGCCAGTCGAGACAGGGGGCAATACAATGAGCAGTTCTTC.

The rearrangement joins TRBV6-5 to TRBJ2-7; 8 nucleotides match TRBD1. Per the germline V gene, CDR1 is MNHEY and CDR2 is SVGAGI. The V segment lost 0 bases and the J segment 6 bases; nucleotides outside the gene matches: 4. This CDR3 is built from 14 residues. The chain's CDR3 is CASSYSIDRGEQYV. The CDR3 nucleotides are TGTGCCAGCAGTTACTCGATAGACAGGGGCGAGCAGTACGTC.

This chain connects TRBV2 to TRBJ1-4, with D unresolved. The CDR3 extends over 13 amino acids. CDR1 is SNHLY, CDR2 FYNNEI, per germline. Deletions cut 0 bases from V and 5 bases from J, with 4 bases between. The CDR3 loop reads CASSEARNEKLFF. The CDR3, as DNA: TGTGCCAGCAGTGAAGCGCGAAATGAAAAACTGTTTTTT.

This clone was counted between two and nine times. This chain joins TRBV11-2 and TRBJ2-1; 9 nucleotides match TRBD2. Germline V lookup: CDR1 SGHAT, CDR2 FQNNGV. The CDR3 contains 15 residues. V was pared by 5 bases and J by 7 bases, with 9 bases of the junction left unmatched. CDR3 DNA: TGTGCCAGCAGCCCCCTTAGCGGGAGCAGGAATGAGCAGTTCTTC. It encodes CASSPLSGSRNEQFF.

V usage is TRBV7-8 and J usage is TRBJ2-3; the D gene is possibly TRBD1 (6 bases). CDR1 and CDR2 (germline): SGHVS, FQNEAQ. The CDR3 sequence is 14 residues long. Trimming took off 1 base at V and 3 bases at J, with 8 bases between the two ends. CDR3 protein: CASSLGTVTDTQYF. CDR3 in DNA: TGTGCCAGCAGCTTAGGGACAGTTACAGATACGCAGTATTTT. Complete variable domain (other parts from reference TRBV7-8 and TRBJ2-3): GAGVSQSPRYKVAKRGQDVALRCDPISGHVSLFWYQQALGQGPEFLTYFQNEAQLDKSGLPSDRFFAERPEGSVSTLKIQRTQQEDSAVYLCASSLGTVTDTQYFGPGTRLTVL.

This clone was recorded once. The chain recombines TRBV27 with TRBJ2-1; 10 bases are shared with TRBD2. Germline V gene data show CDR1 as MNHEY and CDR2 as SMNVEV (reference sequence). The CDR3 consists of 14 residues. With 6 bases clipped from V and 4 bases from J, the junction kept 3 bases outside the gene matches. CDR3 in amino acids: CASRGLAAYNEQFF. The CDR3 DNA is TGTGCCAGCAGAGGACTAGCGGCTTACAATGAGCAGTTCTTC.

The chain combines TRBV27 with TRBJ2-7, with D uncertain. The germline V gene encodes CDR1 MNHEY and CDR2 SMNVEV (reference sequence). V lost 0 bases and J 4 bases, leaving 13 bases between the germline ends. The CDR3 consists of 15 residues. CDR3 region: CASSLSNSIRYEQYF. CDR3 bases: TGTGCCAGCAGTTTATCAAACAGTATCCGGTACGAGCAGTACTTC.

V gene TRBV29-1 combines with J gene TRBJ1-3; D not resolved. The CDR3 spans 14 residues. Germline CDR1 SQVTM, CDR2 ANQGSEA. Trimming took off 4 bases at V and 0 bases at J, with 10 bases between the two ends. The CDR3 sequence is CSVVGGNSGNTIYF. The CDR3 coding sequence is TGCAGCGTTGTAGGAGGAAACTCTGGAAACACCATATATTTT.

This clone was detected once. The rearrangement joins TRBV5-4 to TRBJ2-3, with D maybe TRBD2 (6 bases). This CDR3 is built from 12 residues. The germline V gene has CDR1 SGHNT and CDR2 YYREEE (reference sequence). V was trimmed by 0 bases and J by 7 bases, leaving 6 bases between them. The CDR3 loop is CASSLGGNTQYF. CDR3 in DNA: TGTGCCAGCAGCTTGGGCGGGAATACGCAGTATTTT.

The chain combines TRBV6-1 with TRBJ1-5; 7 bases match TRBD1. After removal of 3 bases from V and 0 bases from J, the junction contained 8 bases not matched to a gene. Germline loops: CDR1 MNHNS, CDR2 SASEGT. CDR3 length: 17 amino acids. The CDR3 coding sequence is TGTGCCAGCAGTGAGCCGACAGGGCTTTATAGCAATCAGCCCCAGCATTTT. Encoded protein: CASSEPTGLYSNQPQHF.

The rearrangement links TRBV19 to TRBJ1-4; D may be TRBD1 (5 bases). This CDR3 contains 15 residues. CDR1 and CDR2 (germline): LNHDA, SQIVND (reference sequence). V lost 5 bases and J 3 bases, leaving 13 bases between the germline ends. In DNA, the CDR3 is TGTGCCAGTAGTCCTGGAGGAGGGGCTAATGAAAAACTGTTTTTT. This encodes CASSPGGGANEKLFF.

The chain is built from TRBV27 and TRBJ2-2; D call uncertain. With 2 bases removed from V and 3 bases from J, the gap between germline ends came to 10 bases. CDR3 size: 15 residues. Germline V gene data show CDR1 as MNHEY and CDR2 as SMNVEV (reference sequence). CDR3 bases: TGTGCCAGCAGTTTAACCACCACTTACACCGGGGAGCTGTTTTTT. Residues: CASSLTTTYTGELFF.

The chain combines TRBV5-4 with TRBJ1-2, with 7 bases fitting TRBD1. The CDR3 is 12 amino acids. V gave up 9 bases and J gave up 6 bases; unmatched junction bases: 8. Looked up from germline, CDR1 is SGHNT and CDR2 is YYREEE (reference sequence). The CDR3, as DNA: TGTGCCATACAGACAGGGTTTAATGGCTACACCTTC. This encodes CAIQTGFNGYTF.

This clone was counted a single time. DNA of the CDR3: TGTGCCAGCAGCTGGGACACTAATCAGCCCCAGCATTTT. It translates to CASSWDTNQPQHF. The chain is built from TRBV7-2 and TRBJ1-5; D is possibly TRBD1 (6 bases). This CDR3 spans 13 amino acids. The germline CDR1 and CDR2 sequences are SGHTA and FQGNSA. Trimming removed 4 bases at V and 4 bases at J, with 8 bases between.

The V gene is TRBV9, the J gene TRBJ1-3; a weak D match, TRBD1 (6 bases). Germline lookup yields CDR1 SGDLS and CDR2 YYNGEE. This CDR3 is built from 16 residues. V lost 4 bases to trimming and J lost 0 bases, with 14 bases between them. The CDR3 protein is CASSTPDRSSGNTIYF. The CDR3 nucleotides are TGTGCCAGCAGCACCCCAGACAGGTCCTCTGGAAACACCATATATTTT.

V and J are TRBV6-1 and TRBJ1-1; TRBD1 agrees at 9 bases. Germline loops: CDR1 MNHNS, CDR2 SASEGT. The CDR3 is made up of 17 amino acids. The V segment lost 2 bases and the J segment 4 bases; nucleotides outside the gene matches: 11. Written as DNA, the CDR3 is TGTGCCAGCAGTGAACGGGGGACAGGGAGGGTTATCACTGAAGCTTTCTTT. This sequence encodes CASSERGTGRVITEAFF.

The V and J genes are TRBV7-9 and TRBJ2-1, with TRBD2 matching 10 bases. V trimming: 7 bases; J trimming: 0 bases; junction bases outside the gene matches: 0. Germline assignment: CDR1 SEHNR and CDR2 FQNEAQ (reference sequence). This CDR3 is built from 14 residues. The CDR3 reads CASTSGSSYNEQFF. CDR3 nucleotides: TGTGCCAGCACTAGCGGGAGCTCCTACAATGAGCAGTTCTTC.